This T cell receptor (beta chain) emerged from a study of blood T cell repertoires in COVID-19. Authors' data handling: Amplification of reference gene primers provided the estimated nucleated cell counts. Generated by immunoSEQ multiplex PCR, the TCRdb table keeps only in-frame clones and is missing some. The DNA was the basis for D and trimming; V, J and clone size are from that table. The data show approximately 160,000 clones, 70% to 80% seen once. This CDR3 has 14 amino acids. Per germline, CDR1 SGHAT and CDR2 FQNNGV. With V trimmed by 1 base and J by 8 bases, 3 bases remained unmatched. The chain links TRBV11-2 to TRBJ1-2; 11 bases are a match to TRBD1. The source is a man aged 55 to 69 with acute or convalescent COVID-19. Sample: peripheral blood. CDR3 in DNA: TGTGCCAGCAGCTTAGGGACAGGGGGCCTAGGCTACACCTTC. This gives the protein CASSLGTGGLGYTF.